This is a list of T cell receptor beta chains from one sample in a study of control samples from healthy donors and cancer patients. Only in-frame clones appear in the TCRdb table, and some are missing; sequencing was by immunoSEQ multiplex PCR. The sample includes around 130,000 clones, about 88% of them seen just once. Sequenced: blood. Receptors originate from a man aged 50-59 years in good health. The CDR3 runs from the conserved cysteine through the conserved F or W. The order of the fields is J gene, D gene, V gene, clone size, CDR3 protein, CDR3 DNA. D genes are given only for firm matches. The size of a clone is reported for some rows only, either as once, few or many, or as a class for expanded clones.

J: TRBJ2-2; D: -; V: TRBV11-2; size: -; CDR3: CASSLQTIPNTGELFF; DNA: TGTGCCAGCAGCCTCCAAACTATACCGAACACCGGGGAGCTGTTTTTT
J: TRBJ2-5; D: TRBD2; V: TRBV11-2; size: -; CDR3: CASSSPRSGGTETQYF; DNA: TGTGCCAGCAGCTCCCCCCGCAGCGGGGGAACAGAGACCCAGTACTTC
J: TRBJ2-5; D: TRBD1; V: TRBV15; size: -; CDR3: CATSRKDRGQWETQYF; DNA: TGTGCCACCAGCAGAAAGGACAGGGGGCAGTGGGAGACCCAGTACTTC
J: TRBJ2-7; D: -; V: TRBV25-1; size: -; CDR3: CASSEGAIPSYEQYF; DNA: TGTGCCAGCAGTGAAGGGGCAATCCCGTCCTACGAGCAGTACTTC
J: TRBJ1-2; D: -; V: TRBV6-1; size: -; CDR3: CASSESPGARVYGYTF; DNA: TGTGCCAGCAGTGAATCCCCAGGGGCTCGCGTCTATGGCTACACCTTC
J: TRBJ2-1; D: TRBD2; V: TRBV6-5; size: -; CDR3: CASNPPGLTNEQFF; DNA: TGTGCCAGCAACCCCCCGGGACTAACGAATGAGCAGTTCTTC
J: TRBJ2-3; D: -; V: TRBV2; size: -; CDR3: CASSDGVSDTQYF; DNA: TGTGCCAGCAGCGATGGGGTGTCAGATACGCAGTATTTT
J: TRBJ1-5; D: TRBD1; V: TRBV5-5; size: once; CDR3: CASSLDRGYSNQPQHF; DNA: TGTGCCAGCAGCTTGGACAGGGGATATAGCAATCAGCCCCAGCATTTT
J: TRBJ2-7; D: -; V: TRBV18; size: few; CDR3: CASSSGLRGYEQYF; DNA: TGTGCCAGCTCATCGGGACTGAGGGGCTACGAGCAGTACTTC
J: TRBJ2-1; D: -; V: TRBV20-1; size: -; CDR3: CSARSGEQFF; DNA: TGCAGTGCTAGGTCCGGTGAGCAGTTCTTC
J: TRBJ1-4; D: -; V: TRBV27; size: -; CDR3: CASSLLGWGEKLFF; DNA: TGTGCCAGCAGTTTATTGGGGTGGGGTGAAAAACTGTTTTTT
J: TRBJ1-2; D: -; V: TRBV2; size: -; CDR3: CASSVAGADYGYTF; DNA: TGTGCCAGCAGTGTTGCAGGCGCGGACTATGGCTACACCTTC
J: TRBJ2-3; D: -; V: TRBV21-1; size: -; CDR3: CASSKKPSDTQYF; DNA: TGTGCCAGCAGCAAAAAGCCCTCAGATACGCAGTATTTT
J: TRBJ2-7; D: -; V: TRBV2; size: -; CDR3: CASSGPGHGHYEQYF; DNA: TGTGCCAGCAGTGGGCCGGGACACGGACATTACGAGCAGTACTTC
J: TRBJ2-1; D: -; V: TRBV18; size: -; CDR3: CASSWGSGSYNEQFF; DNA: TGTGCCAGCTCATGGGGGTCGGGCTCCTACAATGAGCAGTTCTTC
J: TRBJ2-1; D: -; V: TRBV12-3/TRBV12-4; size: -; CDR3: CASRARNEQFF; DNA: TGTGCCAGCAGGGCTAGAAATGAGCAGTTCTTC
J: TRBJ2-5; D: -; V: TRBV4-1; size: once; CDR3: CASSQGVATFQETQYF; DNA: TGCGCCAGCAGCCAAGGGGTGGCGACCTTCCAAGAGACCCAGTACTTC
J: TRBJ2-1; D: -; V: TRBV23-1; size: -; CDR3: CASSQSNQGQFF; DNA: TGCGCCAGCAGTCAGTCGAATCAGGGGCAGTTCTTC
J: TRBJ2-2; D: TRBD1; V: TRBV7-9; size: few; CDR3: CAIRQGLDTGELFF; DNA: TGTGCCATTCGACAGGGGCTCGACACCGGGGAGCTGTTTTTT
J: TRBJ1-2; D: -; V: TRBV12-3/TRBV12-4; size: -; CDR3: CASSPGQSRGYTF; DNA: TGTGCCAGCAGCCCAGGACAGAGTCGGGGCTACACCTTC